This T cell receptor beta chain was retrieved from a study of Ad26.COV2.S vaccination and SARS-CoV-2 variants. Clones were read by immunoSEQ multiplex PCR, and TCRdb kept only the in-frame ones, dropping some. The sample contains 410,000 or so clones, 90% of which appear only once. This sample's treatment: some 20 received Ad26.COV2.S at low or high dose, single or two shots; 5 received placebo; per-sample allocation not given. Day 63 after the first injection of vaccine or placebo was the sampling time. The germline V and J ends were trimmed by 6 bases and 9 bases, with 12 bases remaining between them. Germline-derived CDR1 and CDR2 are MNHEY and SVGAGI. The length of the CDR3 is 12 residues.

The V gene is TRBV6-5, the J gene TRBJ2-1; possibly TRBD1 for D (5 bases). The origin of this receptor is a person aged 18-60 years who received the Ad26.COV2.S COVID-19 vaccine or a placebo. This specimen consisted of peripheral blood, obtained in a trial of Ad26.COV2.S vaccine versus placebo. The CDR3, as DNA: TGTGCCAGCAGGTTAGGGGTTTTTGAGCAGTTCTTC. It translates to CASRLGVFEQFF.